Following are 5 T cell receptor beta chains from one sample sequenced in a study of T cell responses to AZD1222 COVID-19 vaccine. Profiling relied on immunoSEQ multiplex PCR, and the TCRdb table lists in-frame clones only, not all of them. The sample lists about 110,000 clones, 90% seen once, with under 8.5% in the top ten. The input for sequencing was peripheral blood, taken 28 days after the second AZD1222 dose. These receptors were collected from an adult who received the AZD1222 COVID-19 vaccine.

This chain joins TRBV6-6 and TRBJ1-3, with 7 bases that match TRBD1. CDR1 and CDR2 (germline): MNHNY, SVGAGI (reference sequence). V lost 6 bases to trimming and J lost 0 bases; unmatched junction nucleotides: 8. This CDR3 has 16 amino acids. This CDR3 reads CASSYQGVLSGNTIYF. DNA for the CDR3: TGTGCCAGCAGCTACCAGGGGGTCCTCTCTGGAAACACCATATATTTT.

The rearrangement links TRBV30 to TRBJ1-5; 11 bases map to TRBD1. CDR1 is GTSNPN, CDR2 SVGIG, per germline (reference sequence). Trimming removed 1 base from V and 6 bases from J; junction bases left unmatched: 2. The CDR3 extends over 14 amino acids. The CDR3 here is CAWSGTGGFQPQHF. The CDR3 DNA sequence: TGTGCCTGGAGTGGGACAGGGGGCTTTCAGCCCCAGCATTTT.

This chain links TRBV7-2 with TRBJ1-3; no firm D call. Per germline, CDR1 SGHTA and CDR2 FQGNSA. CDR3 length: 15 amino acids. Trimming took 2 bases from V and 4 from J, leaving 12 bases between them. This CDR3 is CASSLQRISGNTIYF. The CDR3 DNA sequence: TGTGCCAGCAGCTTACAGAGAATATCCGGAAACACCATATATTTT.

This chain connects TRBV27 to TRBJ2-5; TRBD2 aligns across 8 bases. The CDR3 sequence is 16 residues long. Trimming took 2 bases from V and 1 from J; bases not matched to a gene: 6. The V gene's germline CDR1 is MNHEY and CDR2 SMNVEV (reference sequence). The CDR3 sequence is CASSLLAGGVQETQYF. The CDR3 region has the DNA TGTGCCAGCAGTTTACTCGCCGGGGGGGTCCAAGAGACCCAGTACTTC.

CDR3 nucleotides: TGTGCCAGCTCACCACTTGGACTAGCGGGGGGCCGGAGCTCCTACGAGCAGTACTTC. This sequence encodes CASSPLGLAGGRSSYEQYF. The chain recombines TRBV18 with TRBJ2-7; 14 bases are a match to TRBD2. J lost 0 bases, V lost 1 base, and 8 bases had no gene match. This CDR3 region has 19 residues. Germline-derived CDR1 and CDR2 are KGHSH and LQKENI.